This T cell receptor beta chain was captured in a study of neurological immune-mediated disorders. Healthy control participants comprised blood bank volunteers in Maryland, USA. TCRdb used MiXCR to reprocess the 5' RACE reads, holding one entry per CDR3 protein. In the table there are roughly 80,000 distinct CDR3 sequences, about a tenth of which are singletons. V was pared by 1 base and J by 4 bases, with 8 bases of the junction left unmatched. CDR1 is SGHDT, CDR2 YYEEEE, per germline. This CDR3 has 15 residues. This TCR came from a middle-aged man in good health. Sample: PBMCs. This chain connects TRBV5-6 to TRBJ2-7; TRBD1 matches at 7 bases. CDR3 sequence: CASSLPGTVPYEQYF. The CDR3 nucleotides are TGTGCCAGCAGCTTGCCCGGGACAGTGCCGTACGAGCAGTACTTC.